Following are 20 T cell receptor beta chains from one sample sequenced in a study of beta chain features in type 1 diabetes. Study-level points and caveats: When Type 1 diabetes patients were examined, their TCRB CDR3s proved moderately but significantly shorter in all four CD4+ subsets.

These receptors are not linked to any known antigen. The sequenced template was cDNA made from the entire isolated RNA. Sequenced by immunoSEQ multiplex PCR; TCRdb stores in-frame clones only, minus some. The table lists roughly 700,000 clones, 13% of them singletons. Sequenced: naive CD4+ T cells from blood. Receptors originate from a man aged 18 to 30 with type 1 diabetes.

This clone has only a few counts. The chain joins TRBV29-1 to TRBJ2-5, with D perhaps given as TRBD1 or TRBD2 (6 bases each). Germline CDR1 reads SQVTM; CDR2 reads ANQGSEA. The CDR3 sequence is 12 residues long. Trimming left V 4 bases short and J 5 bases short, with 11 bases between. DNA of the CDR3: TGCAGCGTTGTAAGGGGGGACGAGACCCAGTACTTC. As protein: CSVVRGDETQYF.

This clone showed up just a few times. The CDR3 loop is CAWSRGGNYGYTF. CDR3 nucleotides: TGTGCCTGGAGCCGAGGGGGTAACTATGGCTACACCTTC. This chain links TRBV30 with TRBJ1-2; possibly TRBD1 for D (6 bases). The V gene's germline CDR1 is GTSNPN and CDR2 SVGIG (reference sequence). The CDR3 is made up of 13 amino acids. Trimming removed 3 bases at V and 1 base at J, with 9 bases between. The variable domain in full, with the rest retrieved from reference TRBV30 and TRBJ1-2, is SQTIHQWPATLVQPVGSPLSLECTVEGTSNPNLYWYRQAAGRGLQLLFYSVGIGQISSEVPQNLSASRPQDRQFILSSKKLLLSDSGFYLCAWSRGGNYGYTFGSGTRLTVV.

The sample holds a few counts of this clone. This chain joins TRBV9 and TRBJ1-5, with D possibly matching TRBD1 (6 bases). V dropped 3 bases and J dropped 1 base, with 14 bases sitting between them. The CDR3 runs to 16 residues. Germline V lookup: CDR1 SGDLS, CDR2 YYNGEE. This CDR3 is CASSGEGGLSNQPQHF. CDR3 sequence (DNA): TGTGCCAGCAGCGGCGAAGGGGGTCTGAGCAATCAGCCCCAGCATTTT.

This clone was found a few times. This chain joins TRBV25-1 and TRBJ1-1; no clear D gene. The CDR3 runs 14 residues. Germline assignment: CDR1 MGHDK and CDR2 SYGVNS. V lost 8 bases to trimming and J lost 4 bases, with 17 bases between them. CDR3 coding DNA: TGTGCCAGCTGTCCGGTCCTCGGAGTCACTGAAGCTTTCTTT. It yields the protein CASCPVLGVTEAFF.

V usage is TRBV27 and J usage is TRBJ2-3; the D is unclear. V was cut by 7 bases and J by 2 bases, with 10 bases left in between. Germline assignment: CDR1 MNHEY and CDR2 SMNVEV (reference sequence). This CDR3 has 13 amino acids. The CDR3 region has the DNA TGTGCCAGCAAGTGGATTTACACAGATACGCAGTATTTT. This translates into CASKWIYTDTQYF.

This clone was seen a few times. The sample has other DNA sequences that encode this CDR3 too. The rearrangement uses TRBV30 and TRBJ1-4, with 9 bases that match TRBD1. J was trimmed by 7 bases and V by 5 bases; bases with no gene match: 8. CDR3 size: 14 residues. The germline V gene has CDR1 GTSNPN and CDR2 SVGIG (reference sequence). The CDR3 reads CAWDPQGAGEKLFF. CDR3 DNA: TGTGCCTGGGATCCACAGGGGGCGGGTGAAAAACTGTTTTTT. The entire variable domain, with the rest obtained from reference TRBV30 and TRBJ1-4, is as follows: SQTIHQWPATLVQPVGSPLSLECTVEGTSNPNLYWYRQAAGRGLQLLFYSVGIGQISSEVPQNLSASRPQDRQFILSSKKLLLSDSGFYLCAWDPQGAGEKLFFGSGTQLSVL.

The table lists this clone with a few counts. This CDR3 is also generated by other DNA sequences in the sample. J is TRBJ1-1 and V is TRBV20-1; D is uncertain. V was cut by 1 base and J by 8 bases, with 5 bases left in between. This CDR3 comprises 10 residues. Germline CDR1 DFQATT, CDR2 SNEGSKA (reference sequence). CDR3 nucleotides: TGCAGTGCTAGAGGAGGAGAAGCTTTCTTT. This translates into CSARGGEAFF.

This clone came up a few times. The CDR3 sequence: CASRVGWANEKLFF. The DNA of the CDR3 is TGTGCCAGCAGGGTAGGCTGGGCTAATGAAAAACTGTTTTTT. The chain carries TRBV2 and TRBJ1-4; no clear D gene. This CDR3 has 14 residues. V was clipped by 6 bases and J by 3 bases, with 11 bases between them. Germline CDR1 reads SNHLY; CDR2 reads FYNNEI.

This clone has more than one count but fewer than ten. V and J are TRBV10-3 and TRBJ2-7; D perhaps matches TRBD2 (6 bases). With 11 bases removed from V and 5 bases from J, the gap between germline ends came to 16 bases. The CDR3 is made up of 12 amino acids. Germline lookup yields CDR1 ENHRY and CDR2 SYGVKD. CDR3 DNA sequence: TGTGCCTTGTCCTACGGAGGGGACGAGCAGTACTTC. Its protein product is CALSYGGDEQYF.

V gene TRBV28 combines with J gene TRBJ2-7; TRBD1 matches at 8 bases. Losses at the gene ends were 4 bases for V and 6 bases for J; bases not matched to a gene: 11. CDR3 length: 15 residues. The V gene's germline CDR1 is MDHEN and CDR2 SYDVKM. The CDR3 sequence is CASSSPGTGSFEQYF. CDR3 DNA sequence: TGTGCCAGCAGTTCCCCAGGGACAGGCAGTTTCGAGCAGTACTTC.

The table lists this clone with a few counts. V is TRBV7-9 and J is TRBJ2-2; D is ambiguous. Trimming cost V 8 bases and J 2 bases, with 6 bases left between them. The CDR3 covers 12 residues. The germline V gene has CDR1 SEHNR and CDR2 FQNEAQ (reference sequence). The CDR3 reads CASGVNTGELFF. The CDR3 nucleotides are TGTGCCAGCGGGGTAAACACCGGGGAGCTGTTTTTT.

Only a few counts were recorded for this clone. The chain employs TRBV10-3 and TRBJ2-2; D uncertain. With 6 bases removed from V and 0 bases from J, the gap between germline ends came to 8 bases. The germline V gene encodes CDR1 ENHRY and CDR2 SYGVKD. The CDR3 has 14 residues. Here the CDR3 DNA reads TGTGCCATCAGCCAACAGTCGAACACCGGGGAGCTGTTTTTT. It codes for CAISQQSNTGELFF.

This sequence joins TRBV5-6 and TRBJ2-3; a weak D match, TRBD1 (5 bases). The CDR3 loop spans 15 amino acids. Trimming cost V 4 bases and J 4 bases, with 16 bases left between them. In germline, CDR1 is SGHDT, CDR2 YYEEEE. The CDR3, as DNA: TGTGCCAGCAGCCCCCGTGCAGGGCTCGCAGATACGCAGTATTTT. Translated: CASSPRAGLADTQYF.

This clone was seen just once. The DNA for the CDR3 is TGTGCCACCGCCACCGGGACAGGGACCCAAGAGACCCAGTACTTC. Translating it yields CATATGTGTQETQYF. The V and J genes are TRBV6-5 and TRBJ2-5, with 9 bases that match TRBD1. This CDR3 contains 15 residues. CDR1 MNHEY and CDR2 SVGAGI come from the germline V gene. Losses at the gene ends were 10 bases for V and 1 base for J; bases not matched to a gene: 10.

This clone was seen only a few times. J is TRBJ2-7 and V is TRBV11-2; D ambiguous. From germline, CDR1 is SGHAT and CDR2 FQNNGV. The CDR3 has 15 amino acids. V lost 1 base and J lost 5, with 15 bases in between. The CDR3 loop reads CASSLAPARGNEQYF. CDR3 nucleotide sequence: TGTGCCAGCAGCTTAGCCCCTGCACGTGGGAACGAGCAGTACTTC.

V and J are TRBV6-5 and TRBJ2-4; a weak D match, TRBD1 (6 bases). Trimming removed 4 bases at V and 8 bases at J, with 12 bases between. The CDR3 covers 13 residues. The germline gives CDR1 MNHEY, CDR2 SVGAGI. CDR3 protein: CASSSPNRDIQYF. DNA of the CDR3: TGTGCCAGCAGTTCGCCCAACAGGGACATTCAGTACTTC.

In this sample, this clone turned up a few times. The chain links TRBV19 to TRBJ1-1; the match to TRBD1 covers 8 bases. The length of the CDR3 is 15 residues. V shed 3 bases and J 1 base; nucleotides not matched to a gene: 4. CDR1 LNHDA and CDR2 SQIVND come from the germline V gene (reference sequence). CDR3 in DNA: TGTGCCAGTAGTATTGGACAGGGACGGAACACTGAAGCTTTCTTT. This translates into CASSIGQGRNTEAFF.

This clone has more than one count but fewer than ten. The CDR3 DNA reads as TGTGCCAGCAGTGAATGGATGAGTGGCGGGGGTTCACCCCTCCACTTT. Its protein is CASSEWMSGGGSPLHF. The rearrangement joins TRBV2 to TRBJ1-6; perhaps TRBD1 as D (5 bases). The V end lost 2 bases, the J end lost 9 bases, and 17 bases lay between the germline ends. The length of the CDR3 is 16 residues. Germline CDR1 is SNHLY and CDR2 is FYNNEI.

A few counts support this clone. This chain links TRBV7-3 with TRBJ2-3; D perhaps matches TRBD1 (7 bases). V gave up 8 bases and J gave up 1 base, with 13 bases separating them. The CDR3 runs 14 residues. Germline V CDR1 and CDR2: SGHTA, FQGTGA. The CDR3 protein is CASAQGGGTDTQYF. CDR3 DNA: TGTGCCAGCGCCCAGGGGGGAGGCACAGATACGCAGTATTTT.

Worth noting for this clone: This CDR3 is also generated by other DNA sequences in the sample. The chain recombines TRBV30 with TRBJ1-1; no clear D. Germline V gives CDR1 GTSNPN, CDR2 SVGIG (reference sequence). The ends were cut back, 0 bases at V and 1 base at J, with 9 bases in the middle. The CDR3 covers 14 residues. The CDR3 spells CAWSVGPGNTEAFF. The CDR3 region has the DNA TGTGCCTGGAGTGTAGGTCCAGGGAACACTGAAGCTTTCTTT.